A selection of T cell receptor beta chains follows, all from one sample in a study of T cell responses to AZD1222 COVID-19 vaccine. Method: immunoSEQ multiplex PCR; TCRdb's copy keeps in-frame clones and lacks some. The sample lists tens of thousands of clones; around four fifths were seen once. The specimen comprised peripheral blood, sampled 28 days after the second AZD1222 dose. All receptors come from an adult who received the AZD1222 COVID-19 vaccine. The CDR3 runs from the conserved cysteine through the conserved F or W. Fields, in order: D gene, clone size, V gene, J gene, CDR3 protein, CDR3 DNA. The D gene is left open where the match is weak. Only part of the rows carry a size: once, few, many, or a class if the clone is expanded.

>TRBD1|.|TRBV18|TRBJ1-4
CASSLTTGREKLFF
TGTGCCAGCTCATTAACGACAGGGCGAGAAAAACTGTTTTTT
>.|few|TRBV3-1/TRBV3-2|TRBJ2-7
CASSQGRSFTYEQYF
TGTGCCAGCAGCCAGGGGCGATCCTTCACCTACGAGCAGTACTTC
>.|.|TRBV5-4|TRBJ2-2
CASSAGSAGELFF
TGTGCCAGCAGCGCAGGGTCTGCCGGGGAGCTGTTTTTT
>.|.|TRBV5-6|TRBJ2-1
CASSPGSSYNEQFF
TGTGCCAGCAGCCCGGGCAGCTCCTACAATGAGCAGTTCTTC
>.|.|TRBV6-1|TRBJ1-1
CASSEASLRAKSTEAFF
TGTGCCAGCAGTGAAGCCTCCCTCAGGGCAAAAAGCACTGAAGCTTTCTTT
>TRBD1|.|TRBV5-1|TRBJ2-3
CASSLEWGRGRDTQYF
TGCGCCAGCAGCTTGGAATGGGGCAGGGGGCGAGATACGCAGTATTTT
>.|few|TRBV2|TRBJ2-5
CASSDSELETQYF
TGTGCCAGCAGTGACTCGGAGCTGGAGACCCAGTACTTC
>.|.|TRBV24-1|TRBJ1-3
CATSDTTGNTIYF
TGTGCCACCAGTGATACGACTGGAAACACCATATATTTT
>TRBD1|few|TRBV11-3|TRBJ2-7
CASSLSGTAYEQYF
TGTGCCAGCAGCCTTTCCGGGACAGCCTACGAGCAGTACTTC
>.|.|TRBV5-1|TRBJ2-6
CASSLRVSSSGANVLTF
TGCGCCAGCAGCCTCCGGGTATCTAGCTCTGGGGCCAACGTCCTGACTTTC
>.|.|TRBV25-1|TRBJ1-1
CASSEYWGNTEAFF
TGTGCCAGCAGTGAATATTGGGGGAACACTGAAGCTTTCTTT
>.|.|TRBV10-2|TRBJ2-7
CASSEYGYSYEQYF
TGCGCCAGCAGTGAGTACGGGTACTCCTACGAGCAGTACTTC
>.|.|TRBV6-5|TRBJ1-1
CASSYSNREGNTEAFF
TGTGCCAGCAGTTACTCGAATAGGGAGGGGAACACTGAAGCTTTCTTT
>.|.|TRBV3-1/TRBV3-2|TRBJ1-1
CASSTGTGGTEAFF
TGTGCCAGCAGCACGGGTACAGGCGGCACTGAAGCTTTCTTT
>.|.|TRBV5-1|TRBJ1-1
CASSLDVDLGAFF
TGCGCCAGCAGCTTGGACGTAGACCTCGGAGCTTTCTTT
>TRBD2|few|TRBV19|TRBJ2-2
CASKTSGAIAAGELFF
TGTGCCAGTAAGACTAGCGGGGCCATTGCAGCCGGGGAGCTGTTTTTT
>TRBD1|.|TRBV2|TRBJ2-1
CASSVGDRGGFF
TGTGCCAGCAGTGTAGGGGACAGAGGGGGGTTCTTC
>TRBD2|.|TRBV7-9|TRBJ2-5
CASSLELAGHMPQYF
TGTGCCAGCAGCCTAGAATTAGCGGGACATATGCCCCAGTACTTC
>TRBD2|.|TRBV9|TRBJ2-5
CASSVSGGARQETQYF
TGTGCCAGCAGCGTTAGCGGGGGGGCGAGACAAGAGACCCAGTACTTC
>.|.|TRBV27|TRBJ1-6
CASRTASSYNSPLHF
TGTGCCAGCAGGACAGCTAGCTCCTATAATTCACCCCTCCACTTT
>.|.|TRBV12-3/TRBV12-4|TRBJ2-1
CASTNYNEQFF
TGTGCCAGCACCAACTACAATGAGCAGTTCTTC
>.|.|TRBV7-9|TRBJ2-7
CASSPAGMGRTYEQYF
TGTGCCAGCAGCCCGGCCGGGATGGGGCGTACCTACGAGCAGTACTTC
>.|.|TRBV19|TRBJ1-2
CASSPSGHAPDYGYTF
TGTGCCAGTAGTCCCTCGGGACATGCACCCGACTATGGCTACACCTTC
>TRBD1|.|TRBV2|TRBJ2-7
CASIDNRGISYEQYF
TGTGCCAGCATTGATAACAGGGGGATCTCCTACGAGCAGTACTTC
>.|.|TRBV12-3/TRBV12-4|TRBJ1-5
CASRSRGNQPQHF
TGTGCCAGCCGATCTCGGGGCAATCAGCCCCAGCATTTT
>.|.|TRBV19|TRBJ1-2
CASSMKDYGYTF
TGTGCCAGTAGTATGAAGGACTATGGCTACACCTTC
>.|.|TRBV7-2|TRBJ1-1
CASSLAGGVHTEAFF
TGTGCCAGCAGCTTAGCAGGGGGAGTTCACACTGAAGCTTTCTTT
>.|.|TRBV6-1|TRBJ2-1
CASSEFSSYNEQFF
TGTGCCAGCAGTGAATTTAGCTCCTACAATGAGCAGTTCTTC
>TRBD2|.|TRBV10-1|TRBJ2-1
CASSEAPSGYEQFF
TGCGCCAGCAGTGAGGCGCCTAGCGGGTATGAGCAGTTCTTC
>TRBD1|.|TRBV4-2|TRBJ2-5
CASSQDPGGSETQYF
TGTGCCAGCAGCCAAGACCCAGGGGGCTCGGAGACCCAGTACTTC
>.|.|TRBV5-1|TRBJ2-7
CASSSQGFHEQYF
TGCGCCAGCAGTTCACAGGGATTCCACGAGCAGTACTTC
>.|.|TRBV9|TRBJ2-1
CASSVSPSHEQFF
TGTGCCAGCAGCGTATCCCCATCCCATGAGCAGTTCTTC
>.|once|TRBV9|TRBJ2-2
CASSAPRGGAGELFF
TGTGCCAGCAGCGCGCCCAGAGGGGGGGCCGGGGAGCTGTTTTTT
>.|.|TRBV7-2|TRBJ2-1
CASSLKTAYNEQFF
TGTGCCAGCAGCTTAAAGACGGCTTACAATGAGCAGTTCTTC
>.|.|TRBV12-3/TRBV12-4|TRBJ1-2
CASSWKESYGYTF
TGTGCCAGCAGTTGGAAGGAATCGTATGGCTACACCTTC
>.|.|TRBV12-3/TRBV12-4|TRBJ1-1
CASSFLYQTEAFF
TGTGCCAGCAGTTTCTTGTACCAGACTGAAGCTTTCTTT
>.|.|TRBV6-5|TRBJ2-5
CASSYSNSAAQETQYF
TGTGCCAGCAGTTACTCGAATTCGGCAGCCCAAGAGACCCAGTACTTC
>.|.|TRBV12-5|TRBJ1-5
CASGLGTASNQPQHF
TGTGCTAGTGGTTTGGGGACAGCTTCTAATCAGCCCCAGCATTTT
>.|.|TRBV27|TRBJ2-2
CASSLSANTGELFF
TGTGCCAGCAGTTTATCGGCGAACACCGGGGAGCTGTTTTTT
>.|.|TRBV27|TRBJ1-2
CASSPSIIGGYGYTF
TGTGCCAGCAGTCCGTCAATAATAGGTGGCTATGGCTACACCTTC
>.|.|TRBV12-3/TRBV12-4|TRBJ1-2
CASSWAGGGGYTF
TGTGCCAGCAGTTGGGCAGGCGGTGGGGGCTACACCTTC
>.|.|TRBV29-1|TRBJ1-2
CSVESGGHYGYTF
TGCAGCGTTGAGTCGGGGGGACACTATGGCTACACCTTC
>.|.|TRBV3-1/TRBV3-2|TRBJ2-1
CASSQTGAFRGNEQFF
TGTGCCAGCAGCCAAACCGGGGCTTTTCGGGGCAATGAGCAGTTCTTC
>.|.|TRBV7-6|TRBJ2-7
CASSKNPGRGPYEQYF
TGTGCCAGCAGCAAAAATCCGGGGAGAGGCCCCTACGAGCAGTACTTC
>.|.|TRBV7-8|TRBJ2-3
CASSQTLQYTQYF
TGTGCCAGCTCCCAGACCTTACAATATACGCAGTATTTT
>TRBD1|.|TRBV6-5|TRBJ1-1
CASSPLQGAAFF
TGTGCCAGCAGCCCCCTACAGGGGGCGGCTTTCTTT
>.|.|TRBV29-1|TRBJ2-5
CSAQGVLNPEETQYF
TGCAGCGCCCAAGGGGTTCTGAACCCTGAAGAGACCCAGTACTTC
>TRBD1|.|TRBV15|TRBJ2-3
CATSSDRGQGDTQYF
TGTGCCACCAGCAGCGACAGGGGGCAGGGAGATACGCAGTATTTT
>.|.|TRBV5-1|TRBJ2-1
CASRPDRVPYNEQFF
TGCGCCAGCAGGCCCGACCGAGTACCCTACAATGAGCAGTTCTTC
>.|.|TRBV19|TRBJ1-2
CASSRADYGYTF
TGTGCCAGTAGTCGGGCCGACTATGGCTACACCTTC
>TRBD1|.|TRBV7-9|TRBJ1-3
CASSTTGGSFSGNTIYF
TGTGCCAGCAGCACGACAGGGGGCTCCTTCTCTGGAAACACCATATATTTT
>.|.|TRBV6-6|TRBJ1-5
CASSDQGGNQPQHF
TGTGCCAGCAGTGACCAAGGGGGCAATCAGCCCCAGCATTTT
>.|.|TRBV5-1|TRBJ1-2
CASSDINYGYTF
TGCGCCAGCTCGGATATTAACTATGGCTACACCTTC
>.|.|TRBV3-1/TRBV3-2|TRBJ2-4
CASSQTVAKNIQYF
TGTGCCAGCAGCCAAACGGTAGCCAAAAACATTCAGTACTTC
>.|.|TRBV7-9|TRBJ2-1
CASSSKRLTLYNEQFF
TGTGCCAGCAGCTCCAAACGACTGACGCTTTACAATGAGCAGTTCTTC